The following is a TCR beta chain sequence with its context. The table lists this clone with a count of one. The antigen it binds to is not known. Base quality data are lacking; no much larger clone is found one base away. Whole blood was collected in K2EDTA tubes by collaborating institutions according to the institutions' own protocols. For TCRbeta analysis, collaborators shipped samples in one of three forms: frozen whole blood, isolated PBMCs, or DNA extracted from either of those sample types. Germline trimming amounts to 5 bases on V and 2 bases on J, with 9 as the count of junction bases outside the gene matches. The CDR3 holds 16 amino acids from the cysteine to the phenylalanine. Kept here is only the CDR3 DNA, which spans 48 bases and is read in frame from base 1. CDR1 and CDR2 (LNHDA, SQIVND) derive from the germline V gene (reference sequence). These data belong to a study of blood T cell repertoires in COVID-19 (dated by TCRdb to 2018 to 2021). As for the study more broadly: Collaborator samples came from the United States, Italy and Spain and covered acute and convalescent phases of COVID-19. The material from the prospective study consisted of cDNA or gDNA derived from T cells, B-cell-depleted T cells, or PBMCs. Deeply sampled blood TCRbeta repertoires from subjects exposed to, actively infected with, or recovered from COVID-19 were included in the dataset. A freely available public database, intended as a resource for researchers studying the immune response to SARS-CoV-2, is where the repertoires were released. The samples were drawn from two sources: the first 160 participants of the ongoing ImmuneRACE study, and over 1,000 subjects contributed by 6 global collaborators. Nearly every sample came with metadata listing a de-identified subject ID, COVID-19 status, age in years and sex. Where HLA class I and class II types were available, the types were taken from metadata supplied by the sample provider, not from assay-based typing.

TCRbeta CDR3 regions were amplified from genomic DNA using the immunoSEQ Assay, a bias-controlled multiplex PCR. Turning to the authors' computational methods: Nucleated cell counts per sample were estimated from amplification of reference gene primers within the assay. Sequence reads were collapsed and filtered to measure the absolute abundance of every unique TCRbeta CDR3 rearrangement. For each sample, productive Simpson clonality was calculated by taking the square root of Simpson's diversity index across productive rearrangements. The immuneACCESS repertoire file appears here via TCRdb, limited to in-frame rearrangements. These files lack a portion of the clones; in checked studies, under half of the deficit traces to unresolved V genes, and the cause of the others is not known. That table supplies the V and J calls and clone size; D and trimming were determined from the DNA. Across this sample there are about 67,000 clones, with 87% seen only once. The leading ten clones occupy 8% to 9.5% of the sample.

Study-wide findings and limitations: The amount of clinical and demographic metadata varied by source and participant and was provided uncurated.

Source material: peripheral blood. The receptor chain draws on TRBV19 and TRBJ2-1, with TRBD1 identical over 7 junction bases. The sequence was obtained from a man in his fifties with active COVID-19. At the DNA level, the sequence is TGTGCCAGTAGTCTCCAGGGGGTTTACCCCTACAATGAGCAGTTCTTC. This yields the protein CASSLQGVYPYNEQFF.